This T cell receptor beta chain was recorded in a study of T cell responses to AZD1222 COVID-19 vaccine. Study-level information: Second-dose intervals near 4 or 12 weeks were combined.

Losses at the gene ends were 0 bases for V and 13 bases for J; bases not matched to a gene: 4. The germline CDR1 and CDR2 sequences are MNHNY and SVGAGI (reference sequence). CDR3 length equals 15 residues. As concerns this clone: Its antigen remains unidentified.

Study-wide results and limits: Spike-wide vaccine-associated CD4 TCRs dominated at 160-218 and 743-854. The donor group comprised mostly white British people and more females; the analysis possibly underestimated clonal diversity.

Measured with immunoSEQ multiplex PCR; TCRdb has only the in-frame clones, and not every one. The table has 120,000 or so clones, around 87% seen once. The material sequenced was peripheral blood, taken on day 0 of AZD1222 vaccination. This TCR was sampled from an adult in good health. This chain links TRBV6-6 with TRBJ1-6; 12 bases map to TRBD1. The CDR3 is CASSYSGQGASPLHF. The CDR3, as DNA: TGTGCCAGCAGTTACTCGGGACAGGGGGCGTCTCCCCTCCACTTT.